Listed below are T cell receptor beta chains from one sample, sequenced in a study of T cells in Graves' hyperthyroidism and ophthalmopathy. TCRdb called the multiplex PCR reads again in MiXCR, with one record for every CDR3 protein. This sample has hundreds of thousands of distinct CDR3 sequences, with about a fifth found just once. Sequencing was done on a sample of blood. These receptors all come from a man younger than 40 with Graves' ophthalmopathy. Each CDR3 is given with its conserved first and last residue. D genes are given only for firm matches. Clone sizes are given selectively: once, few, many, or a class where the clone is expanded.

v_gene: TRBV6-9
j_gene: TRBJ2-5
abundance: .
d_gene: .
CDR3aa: CASSYDGEKGTQYF
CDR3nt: TGTGCCAGCAGCTATGACGGAGAAAAAGGGACCCAGTACTTC

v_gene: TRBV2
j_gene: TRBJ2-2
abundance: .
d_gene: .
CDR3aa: CASSEVDAGLYTGELFF
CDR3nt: TGTGCCAGCAGTGAAGTTGACGCGGGGTTGTACACCGGGGAGCTGTTTTTT

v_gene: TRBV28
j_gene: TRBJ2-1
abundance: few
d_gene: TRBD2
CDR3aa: CASSPYPRRSLAGRGNEQFF
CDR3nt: TGTGCCAGCAGTCCATATCCCAGAAGATCACTAGCGGGGCGAGGGAATGAGCAGTTCTTC

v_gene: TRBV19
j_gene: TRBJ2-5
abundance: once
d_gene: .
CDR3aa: CASSIDPGPSQETQYF
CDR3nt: TGTGCCAGTAGTATAGATCCCGGACCTTCACAAGAGACCCAGTACTTC

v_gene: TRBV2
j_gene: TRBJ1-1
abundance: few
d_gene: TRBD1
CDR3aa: CASSLLTGWNTEAFF
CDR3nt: TGTGCCAGCAGTCTCTTGACAGGGTGGAACACTGAAGCTTTCTTT

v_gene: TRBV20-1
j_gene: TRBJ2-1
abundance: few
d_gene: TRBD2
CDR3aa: CSARDREGHSGNEQFF
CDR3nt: TGCAGTGCTAGAGATCGGGAGGGACACTCTGGGAATGAGCAGTTCTTC

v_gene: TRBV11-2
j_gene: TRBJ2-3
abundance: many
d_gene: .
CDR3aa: CASSEPSGADTQYF
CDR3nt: TGTGCCAGCAGCGAGCCGAGTGGGGCAGATACGCAGTATTTT

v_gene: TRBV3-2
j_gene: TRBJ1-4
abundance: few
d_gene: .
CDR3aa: CASSQDLGQGYEKLFF
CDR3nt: TGTGCCAGCAGCCAAGATCTGGGACAGGGGTATGAAAAACTGTTTTTT

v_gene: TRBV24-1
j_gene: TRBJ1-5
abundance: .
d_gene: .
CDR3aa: CATSDNRLSNQPQHF
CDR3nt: TGTGCCACCAGTGATAACAGATTGAGCAATCAGCCCCAGCATTTT

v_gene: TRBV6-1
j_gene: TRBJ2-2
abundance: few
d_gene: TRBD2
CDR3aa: CTDGLAGGTGELFF
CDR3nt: TGTACCGACGGACTAGCGGGAGGCACCGGGGAGCTGTTTTTT

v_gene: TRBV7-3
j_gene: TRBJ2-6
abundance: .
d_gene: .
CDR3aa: CASSAPGLNSGANVLTF
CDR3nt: TGTGCCAGCAGCGCCCCGGGACTGAACTCTGGGGCCAACGTCCTGACTTTC

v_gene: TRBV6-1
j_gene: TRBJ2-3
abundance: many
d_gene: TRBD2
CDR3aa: CASRSLLAGFTDTQYF
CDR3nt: TGTGCCAGCAGATCACTTCTAGCGGGGTTCACAGATACGCAGTATTTT

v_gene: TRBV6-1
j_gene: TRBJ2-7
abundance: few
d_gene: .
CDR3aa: CASREYRAYEQYF
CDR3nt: TGTGCCAGCAGAGAATACCGGGCCTACGAGCAGTACTTC

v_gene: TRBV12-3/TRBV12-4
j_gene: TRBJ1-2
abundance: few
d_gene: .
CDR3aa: CASSLTGFHGYTF
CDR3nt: TGTGCCAGCAGCTTAACAGGGTTCCATGGCTACACCTTC

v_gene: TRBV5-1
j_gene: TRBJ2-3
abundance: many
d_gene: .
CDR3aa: CASSLRRTYTDTQYF
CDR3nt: TGCGCCAGCAGCCTGCGGCGGACATACACAGATACGCAGTATTTT

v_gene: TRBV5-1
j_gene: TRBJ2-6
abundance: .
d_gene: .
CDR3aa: CASSRGGVYSGANVLTF
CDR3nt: TGCGCCAGCAGCAGAGGGGGGGTTTACTCTGGGGCCAACGTCCTGACTTTC

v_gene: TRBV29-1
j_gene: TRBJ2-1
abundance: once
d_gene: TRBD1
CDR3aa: CSVVGTGSYNEQFF
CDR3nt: TGCAGCGTCGTAGGGACAGGCTCCTACAATGAGCAGTTCTTC

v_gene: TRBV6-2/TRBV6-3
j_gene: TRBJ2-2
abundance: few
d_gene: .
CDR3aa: CASSPRTNLDGGELFF
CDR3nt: TGTGCCAGCAGCCCCAGGACAAACCTTGATGGCGGGGAGCTGTTTTTT

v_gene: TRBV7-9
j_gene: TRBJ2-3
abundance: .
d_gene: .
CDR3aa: CASSSGRALDTQYF
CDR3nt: TGTGCCAGCAGCTCCGGCCGGGCTCTAGATACGCAGTATTTT

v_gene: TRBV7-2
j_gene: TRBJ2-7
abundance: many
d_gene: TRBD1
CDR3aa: CASSTGTGFYEQYF
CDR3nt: TGTGCCAGCAGCACCGGGACAGGCTTCTACGAGCAGTACTTC

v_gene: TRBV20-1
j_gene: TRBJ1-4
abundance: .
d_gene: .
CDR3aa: CSPDGHEKLFF
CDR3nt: TGCAGTCCGGACGGTCATGAAAAACTGTTTTTT

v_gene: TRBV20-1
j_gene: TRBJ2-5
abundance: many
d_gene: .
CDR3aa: CSASFGGIQETQYF
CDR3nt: TGCAGTGCTAGTTTCGGCGGGATCCAAGAGACCCAGTACTTC

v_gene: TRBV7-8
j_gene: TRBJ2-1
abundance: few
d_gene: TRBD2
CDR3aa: CASRRGLADNEQFF
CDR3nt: TGTGCCAGCAGAAGGGGACTAGCGGACAATGAGCAGTTCTTC

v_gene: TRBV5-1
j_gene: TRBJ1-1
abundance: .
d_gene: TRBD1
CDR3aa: CASSSIGTGSMNTEAFF
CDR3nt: TGCGCCAGCAGCTCGATCGGGACAGGGTCGATGAACACTGAAGCTTTCTTT

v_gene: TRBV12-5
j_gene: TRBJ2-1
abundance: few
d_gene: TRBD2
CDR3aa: CASGTSSGRYNEQFF
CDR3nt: TGTGCTAGTGGAACGAGTAGCGGGCGGTACAATGAGCAGTTCTTC

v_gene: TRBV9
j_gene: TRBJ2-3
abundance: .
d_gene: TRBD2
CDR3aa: CASSVGTSVFDTQYF
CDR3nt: TGTGCCAGCAGCGTCGGGACTAGCGTTTTCGATACGCAGTATTTT

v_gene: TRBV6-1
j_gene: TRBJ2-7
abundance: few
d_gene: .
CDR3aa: CASSPQPKTVRYEQYF
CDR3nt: TGTGCCAGCAGCCCCCAACCAAAGACAGTGAGATACGAGCAGTACTTC

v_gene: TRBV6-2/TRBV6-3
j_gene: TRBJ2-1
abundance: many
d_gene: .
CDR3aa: CASSYLNEQFF
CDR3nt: TGTGCCAGCAGTTATTTGAATGAGCAGTTCTTC

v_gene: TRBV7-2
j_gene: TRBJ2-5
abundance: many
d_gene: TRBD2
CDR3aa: CASSLVASGSLTETQYF
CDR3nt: TGTGCCAGCAGCTTAGTTGCTAGCGGGAGCCTTACGGAGACCCAGTACTTC

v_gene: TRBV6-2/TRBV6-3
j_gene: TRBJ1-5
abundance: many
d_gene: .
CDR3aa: CASSSAGGNNQPQHF
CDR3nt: TGTGCCAGCAGTTCGGCGGGCGGCAACAATCAGCCCCAGCATTTT

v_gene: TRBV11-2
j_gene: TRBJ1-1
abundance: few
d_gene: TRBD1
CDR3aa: CASNRQGLNTEAFF
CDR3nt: TGTGCCAGCAACAGACAGGGGCTTAACACTGAAGCTTTCTTT

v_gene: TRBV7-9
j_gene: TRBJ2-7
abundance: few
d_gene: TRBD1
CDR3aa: CASSSPRPSQDPRDRDYEQYF
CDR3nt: TGTGCCAGCAGCTCCCCACGACCTTCTCAAGACCCTCGGGACAGAGACTACGAGCAGTACTTC

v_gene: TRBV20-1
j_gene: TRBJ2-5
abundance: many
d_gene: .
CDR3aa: CSARVFGPDGETQYF
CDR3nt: TGCAGTGCTAGAGTGTTCGGGCCCGACGGGGAGACCCAGTACTTC

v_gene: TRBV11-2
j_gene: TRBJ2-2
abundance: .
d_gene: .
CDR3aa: CASSLAGTLGELFF
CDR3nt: TGTGCCAGCAGCTTAGCGGGGACGCTCGGGGAGCTGTTTTTT

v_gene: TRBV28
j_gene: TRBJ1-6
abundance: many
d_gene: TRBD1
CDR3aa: CASFPDRINSPLHF
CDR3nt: TGTGCCAGCTTCCCGGACAGGATCAATTCACCCCTCCACTTT

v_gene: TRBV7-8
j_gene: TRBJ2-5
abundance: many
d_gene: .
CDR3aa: CASSFSMGVETQYF
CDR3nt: TGTGCCAGCAGCTTTTCTATGGGGGTAGAGACCCAGTACTTC

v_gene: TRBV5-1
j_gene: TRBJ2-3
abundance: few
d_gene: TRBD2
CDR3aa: CASSLATSGRDTQYF
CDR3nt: TGCGCCAGCAGCTTGGCGACTAGCGGGAGAGATACGCAGTATTTT

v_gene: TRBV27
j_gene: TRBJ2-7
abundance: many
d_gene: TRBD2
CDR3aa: CASSSLADLSYEQYF
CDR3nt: TGTGCCAGCAGTTCGCTAGCGGACCTCTCCTACGAGCAGTACTTC

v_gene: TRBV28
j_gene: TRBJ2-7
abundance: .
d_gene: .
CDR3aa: CASSFPYRTLTGYEQYF
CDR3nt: TGTGCCAGCAGTTTTCCCTATCGGACCCTGACGGGGTACGAGCAGTACTTC

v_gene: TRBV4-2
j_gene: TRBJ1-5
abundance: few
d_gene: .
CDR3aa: CASSQDRGVQPQHF
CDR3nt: TGTGCCAGCAGCCAAGATCGGGGGGTTCAGCCCCAGCATTTT

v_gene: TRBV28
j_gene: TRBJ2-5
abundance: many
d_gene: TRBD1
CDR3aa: CASRPGTAYQETQYF
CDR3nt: TGTGCCAGCAGACCCGGGACAGCGTACCAAGAGACCCAGTACTTC

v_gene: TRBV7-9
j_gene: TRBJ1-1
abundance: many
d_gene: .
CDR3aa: CASSLGSTEAFF
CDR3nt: TGTGCCAGCAGCTTAGGATCCACTGAAGCTTTCTTT

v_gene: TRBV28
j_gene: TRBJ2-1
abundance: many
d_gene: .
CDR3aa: CASSTSGLGSYNEQFF
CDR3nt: TGTGCCAGCAGCACCTCGGGACTCGGCTCCTACAATGAGCAGTTCTTC

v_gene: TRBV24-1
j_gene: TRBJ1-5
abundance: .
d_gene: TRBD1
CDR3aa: CATGRQGESQHF
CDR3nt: TGTGCCACCGGCCGACAGGGCGAGTCCCAGCATTTT

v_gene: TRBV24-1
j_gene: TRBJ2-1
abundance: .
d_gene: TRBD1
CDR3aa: CATSDPRQGTEQFF
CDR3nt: TGTGCCACCAGTGATCCACGACAGGGCACTGAGCAGTTCTTC

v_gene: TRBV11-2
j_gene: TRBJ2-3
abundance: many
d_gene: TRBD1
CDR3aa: CASSPDREPSTDTQYF
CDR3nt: TGTGCCAGCAGCCCGGACAGGGAACCTAGCACAGATACGCAGTATTTT

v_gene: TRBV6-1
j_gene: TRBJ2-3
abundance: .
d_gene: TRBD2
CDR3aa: CASSSIGSLAGASSDTQYF
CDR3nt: TGTGCCAGCAGTTCCATCGGATCCCTAGCGGGGGCATCTAGTGATACGCAGTATTTT

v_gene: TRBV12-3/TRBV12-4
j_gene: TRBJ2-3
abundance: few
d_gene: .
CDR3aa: CASSHPGPAGDTQYF
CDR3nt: TGTGCCAGCAGCCACCCGGGACCCGCGGGAGATACGCAGTATTTT

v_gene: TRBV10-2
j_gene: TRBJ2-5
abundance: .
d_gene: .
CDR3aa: CASSDFLGTQYF
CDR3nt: TGCGCCAGCAGTGACTTCCTGGGGACCCAGTACTTC

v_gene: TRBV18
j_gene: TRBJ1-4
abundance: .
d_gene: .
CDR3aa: CASSPRAPLGNEKLFF
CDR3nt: TGTGCCAGCTCACCAAGAGCTCCTCTGGGTAATGAAAAACTGTTTTTT